The rows below give T cell receptor beta chains drawn from one sample of a study of CD8+CD57+ T cells in acquired aplastic anemia. TCRdb re-called the reads through MiXCR, storing one row per CDR3 protein. The repertoire holds 400,000 to 450,000 distinct CDR3 sequences, with roughly 64% as singletons. Sequencing was performed on sorted CD4+, CD8+, or CD8+CD57+ T cells (not recorded which) from PBMCs. These receptors all stem from a human donor in good health, serving as a control. Each CDR3 is given with its conserved first and last residue. The order of the fields is clone size, CDR3 length, V gene, J gene, D gene, CDR3 DNA, CDR3 protein. The D gene is left open where the match is weak. Size values are once, few and many counts, or a class for expanded clones, and some rows have none.

many	13	TRBV5-1	TRBJ2-7	.	TGCGCCAGCAGGAGCTTTAGCTCCTACGAGCAGTACTTC	CASRSFSSYEQYF
.	13	TRBV20-1	TRBJ2-7	TRBD1	TGCAGTACCGAGACAGGGGACGAATACGAGCAGTACTTC	CSTETGDEYEQYF
.	14	TRBV5-4	TRBJ1-5	TRBD1	TGTGCCAGCAGCTTGGTGACAGGGATTCAGCCCCAGCATTTT	CASSLVTGIQPQHF
once	12	TRBV11-2	TRBJ1-2	.	TGTGCCAGCAGCTCTGATGGCTCTGGCTACACCTTC	CASSSDGSGYTF
once	13	TRBV7-2	TRBJ2-1	.	TGTGCCAGCAGCAGGGGTACGACACGAGAGCAGGTCTTC	CASSRGTTREQVF
many	13	TRBV7-6	TRBJ2-7	.	TGTGCCAGCAGCTCCCTGACAGAACACGAGCAGTACTTC	CASSSLTEHEQYF
.	13	TRBV20-1	TRBJ1-3	.	TGCAGTGCTAGTCTGAGTTGTGGAGACACCATATATTTT	CSASLSCGDTIYF
.	14	TRBV7-2	TRBJ1-5	.	TGTGCCAGCAGCTACTTGGGCGGCAATCAGCCCCAGCATTTT	CASSYLGGNQPQHF
.	16	TRBV5-8	TRBJ2-2	.	TGTGCCAGCAGCATTGACAGGATCTCAAACACCGGGGAGCTGTTTTTT	CASSIDRISNTGELFF
.	14	TRBV5-1	TRBJ1-1	.	TGTGCCAGCAGCGAGGCCCTTGATAAGTCTGAAGCTTTCTTT	CASSEALDKSEAFF
.	14	TRBV10-3	TRBJ1-2	.	TGTGCCATCAGTGATCCCGACAGGAACTACGGGTACACCTTC	CAISDPDRNYGYTF
.	14	TRBV2	TRBJ1-1	.	TGTGCCAGCAGGTCGGAGGGGTGTAAACACCATACTTTCTTT	CASRSEGCKHHTFF
few	11	TRBV7-2	TRBJ1-2	.	TGTGCCAGCAGGGTAAACTATGGCTACACCTTC	CASRVNYGYTF
many	13	TRBV20-1	TRBJ2-7	.	TGCAGTGCCAAAACAGGACAACACTACGAGCAGTACTTC	CSAKTGQHYEQYF
.	13	TRBV20-1	TRBJ1-1	.	TGCAGTGCTAGAGCCCCATGCTACACTGAAGCTTTCTTT	CSARAPCYTEAFF
many	16	TRBV9	TRBJ2-2	.	TGTGCCAGCAGCGTAGCGGACCCTCGGAACACCGGGGAGCTGTTTTTT	CASSVADPRNTGELFF
.	14	TRBV10-1	TRBJ2-7	.	TGTGCCAGCAGTGAGTCCGGTAGCTCCTACGAGCAGTACTTC	CASSESGSSYEQYF
.	15	TRBV5-4	TRBJ1-1	.	TGTGCCAGCAGCTTCTATCCAGCCTGGAACACTGAAGCTTTCTTT	CASSFYPAWNTEAFF
.	13	TRBV25-1	TRBJ2-7	TRBD1	TGTGCCAGCAAGCCAGGGGGTAGCTACGAGCAGTACTTC	CASKPGGSYEQYF
many	14	TRBV20-1	TRBJ2-5	.	TGCAGTGCTAGAGATCTGACTAACCAAGAGACCCAGTACTTC	CSARDLTNQETQYF
.	15	TRBV7-2	TRBJ2-1	.	TGTGCCAGCGTCCAGAACAGACAGAGAGACCATGACCAGTTCTTC	CASVQNRQRDHDQFF
.	15	TRBV7-9	TRBJ2-6	.	TGTGCCAGCAGCTTAGTCAGGGATAGCTCCTATAATTCAACTTTC	CASSLVRDSSYNSTF
.	16	TRBV19	TRBJ1-6	.	TGTGCCAGTAGTATAGTTGGACAGAGCTCCTACAATGCCCAGTTCTTT	CASSIVGQSSYNAQFF
.	15	TRBV2	TRBJ2-2	TRBD1	TGTGCCAGCAGTGGGGGACAGATGAACACCGGGGAGCTGTTTTTT	CASSGGQMNTGELFF
.	12	TRBV12-3/TRBV12-4	TRBJ2-7	.	TGTGCCAGCAGTAGAGCGCCAGGGGAGCAGTACTTC	CASSRAPGEQYF
.	15	TRBV2	TRBJ1-2	.	TGTGCCAGCAGCGTAGCCGGGAAATGGAACTCTGGCTACTCCTTC	CASSVAGKWNSGYSF
.	14	TRBV7-9	TRBJ2-7	.	TGTGCCAGCAGCTTGGCTCGGGCTGTCGCCGGGCAGTACTTC	CASSLARAVAGQYF
.	14	TRBV7-2	TRBJ2-3	TRBD1	TGTGCCAGCAGCATTGACAGGGGCGCAGATACGCAGTATTTT	CASSIDRGADTQYF
.	14	TRBV10-3	TRBJ1-2	TRBD1	TGTGCCTGGAGTGCGAACAGGGGGCAGTGTGGCTACATCTTC	CAWSANRGQCGYIF
.	13	TRBV2	TRBJ1-2	.	TGTGCCAGCAGTGAAGAAAAAGCGGCAATGAGCAGTTTC	CASSEEKAAMSSF
many	13	TRBV24-1	TRBJ2-6	.	TGTGCCACCAGTGACTCTGGGGCCAACGTCCTGACTTTC	CATSDSGANVLTF